This TCR beta chain was documented in a study of T cell clonality in common variable immunodeficiency. General study points: CVID subjects showed higher TCRbeta clonality than healthy controls.

The germline V gene has CDR1 SGHRS and CDR2 YFSETQ. The CDR3 contains 14 residues. Germline trimming cut 4 bases from V and 5 bases from J; bases unmatched to any gene: 7. This clone was observed at least ten times. Its antigen is not known. The observed sequence ends 3 residues before the CDR3 terminus, with the missing tail filled in from the germline J gene. The repertoire was sequenced with immunoSEQ multiplex PCR; TCRdb's copy has only in-frame clones and lacks some. The profile covers roughly 30,000 clones, none occurring a single time. Specimen: peripheral blood mononuclear cells. The chain couples TRBV5-1 to TRBJ1-1; 8 nucleotides agree with TRBD1. The sequence was collected from a person aged 18 to 70 in good health. CDR3 DNA (partial): TGCGCCAGCAGCATCGGACAGGGAGGGACTGAA. Protein sequence: CASSIGQGGTE. The CDR3 in full is CASSIGQGGTEAFF.